The following is a TCR beta chain sequence with its context. This entry comes from a study of blood T cell repertoires in COVID-19. As for the study in general: Sites in the United States, Italy and Spain provided acute and convalescent COVID-19 samples. In each case, the material was cDNA or gDNA derived from T cells, B-cell-depleted T cells, or PBMCs.

As originally analysed: Estimates of nucleated cell counts were drawn from the amplification of reference gene primers. Sequencing used immunoSEQ multiplex PCR; TCRdb keeps in-frame clones, though not all of them. Clonal size and the V and J genes are those of that table, whereas D and trimming came from the DNA. The table has about 69,000 clones, approximately 79% seen once; the top ten hold 16%. V dropped 0 bases and J dropped 4 bases, with 6 bases sitting between them. Germline CDR1 LNHDA, CDR2 SQIVND (reference sequence). The CDR3 sequence is 13 residues long. The source is a man aged 55 to 70 with acute or convalescent COVID-19. The rearrangement uses TRBV19 and TRBJ1-1; D is undetermined. Sequencing used peripheral blood. CDR3 amino acids: CASSIDRLTEAFF. In DNA form, the CDR3 reads TGTGCCAGTAGTATAGACAGACTCACTGAAGCTTTCTTT.